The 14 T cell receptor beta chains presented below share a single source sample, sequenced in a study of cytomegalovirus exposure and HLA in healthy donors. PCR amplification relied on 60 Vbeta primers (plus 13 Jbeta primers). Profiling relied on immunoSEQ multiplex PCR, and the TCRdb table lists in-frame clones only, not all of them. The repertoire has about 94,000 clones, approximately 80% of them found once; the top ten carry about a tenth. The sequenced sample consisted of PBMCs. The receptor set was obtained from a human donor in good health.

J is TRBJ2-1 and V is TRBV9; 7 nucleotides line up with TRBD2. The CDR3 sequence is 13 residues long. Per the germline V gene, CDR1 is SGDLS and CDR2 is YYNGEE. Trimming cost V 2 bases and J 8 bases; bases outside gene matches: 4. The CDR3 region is CASSVRREDEQFF. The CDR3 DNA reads TGTGCCAGCAGCGTTCGCCGGGAGGATGAGCAGTTCTTC.

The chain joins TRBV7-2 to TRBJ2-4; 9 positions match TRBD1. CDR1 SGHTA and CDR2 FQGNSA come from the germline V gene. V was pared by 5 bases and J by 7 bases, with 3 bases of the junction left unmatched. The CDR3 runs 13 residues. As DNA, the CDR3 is TGTGCCAGCAGCCGGGACAGGGTCAACATTCAGTACTTC. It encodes CASSRDRVNIQYF.

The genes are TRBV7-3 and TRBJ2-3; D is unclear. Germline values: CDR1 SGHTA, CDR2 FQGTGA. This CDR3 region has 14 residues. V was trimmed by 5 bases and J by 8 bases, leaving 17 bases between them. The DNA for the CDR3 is TGTGCCAGCAGCCCGCCTCATTCCCAAGCTACGCAGTATTTT. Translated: CASSPPHSQATQYF.

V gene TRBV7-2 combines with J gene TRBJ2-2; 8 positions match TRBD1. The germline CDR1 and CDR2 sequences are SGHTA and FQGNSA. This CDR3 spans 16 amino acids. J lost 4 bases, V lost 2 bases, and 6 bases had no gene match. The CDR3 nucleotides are TGTGCCAGCAGCTTACGGACAGGGTCAGTCACCGGGGAGCTGTTTTTT. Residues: CASSLRTGSVTGELFF.

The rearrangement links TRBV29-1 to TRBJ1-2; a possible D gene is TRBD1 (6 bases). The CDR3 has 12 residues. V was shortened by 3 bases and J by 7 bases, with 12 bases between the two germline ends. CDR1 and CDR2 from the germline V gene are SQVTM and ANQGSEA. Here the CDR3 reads CSVEEDRSGYTF. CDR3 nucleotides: TGCAGCGTTGAGGAGGACAGAAGTGGCTACACCTTC. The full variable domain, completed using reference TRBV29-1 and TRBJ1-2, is SAVISQKPSRDICQRGTSLTIQCQVDSQVTMMFWYRQQPGQSLTLIATANQGSEATYESGFVIDKFPISRPNLTFSTLTVSNMSPEDSSIYLCSVEEDRSGYTFGSGTRLTVV.

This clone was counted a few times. CDR3 DNA sequence: TGTGCCAGCAGCTTGAGGGAGGGCCGAAGGGAGCGCGAGCAGTACTTC. Translated, it gives CASSLREGRREREQYF. The chain uses TRBV5-5 and TRBJ2-7; 7 bases map to TRBD2. CDR3 length: 16 residues. J was trimmed by 6 bases and V by 1 base; bases with no gene match: 13. Germline V lookup: CDR1 SGHKS, CDR2 YYEKEE (reference sequence).

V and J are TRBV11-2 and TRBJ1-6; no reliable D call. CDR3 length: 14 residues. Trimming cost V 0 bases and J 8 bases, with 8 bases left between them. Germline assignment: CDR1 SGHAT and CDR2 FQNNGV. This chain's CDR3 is CASSLDGVDSPLHF. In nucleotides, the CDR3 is TGTGCCAGCAGCTTAGACGGAGTAGATTCACCCCTCCACTTT.

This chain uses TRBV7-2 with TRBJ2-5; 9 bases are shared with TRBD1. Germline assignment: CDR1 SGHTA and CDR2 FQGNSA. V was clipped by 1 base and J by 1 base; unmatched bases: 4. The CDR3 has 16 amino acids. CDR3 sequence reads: CASSLGRTGAQETQYF. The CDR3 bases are TGTGCCAGCAGCTTAGGCCGGACAGGGGCCCAAGAGACCCAGTACTTC.

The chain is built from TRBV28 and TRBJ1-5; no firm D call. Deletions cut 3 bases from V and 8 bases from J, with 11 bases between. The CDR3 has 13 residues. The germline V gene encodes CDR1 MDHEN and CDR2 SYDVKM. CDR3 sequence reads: CASSLLLGEPQHF. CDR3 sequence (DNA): TGTGCCAGCAGTTTGTTACTGGGCGAGCCCCAGCATTTT.

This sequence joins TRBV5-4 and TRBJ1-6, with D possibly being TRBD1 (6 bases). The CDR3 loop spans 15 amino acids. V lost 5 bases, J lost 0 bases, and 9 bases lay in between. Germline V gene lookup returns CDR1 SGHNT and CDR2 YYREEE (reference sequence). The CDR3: CASSHRDSYNSPLHF. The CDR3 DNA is TGTGCCAGCAGTCACAGGGACTCCTATAATTCACCCCTCCACTTT.

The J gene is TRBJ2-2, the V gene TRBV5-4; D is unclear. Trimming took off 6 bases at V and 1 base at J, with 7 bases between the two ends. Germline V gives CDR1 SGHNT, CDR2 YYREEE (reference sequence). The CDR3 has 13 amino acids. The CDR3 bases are TGTGCCAGCAACATAATGAACACCGGGGAGCTGTTTTTT. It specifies CASNIMNTGELFF.

This CDR3 is CASSLLGQNGEKLFF. The CDR3 DNA reads as TGCGCCAGCAGCTTGTTAGGACAGAACGGTGAAAAACTGTTTTTT. The rearrangement joins TRBV5-1 to TRBJ1-4, with D possibly being TRBD1 (6 bases). There are 15 residues in the CDR3. The germline CDR1 and CDR2 sequences are SGHRS and YFSETQ. The germline V and J ends were trimmed by 1 base and 7 bases, with 14 bases remaining between them.

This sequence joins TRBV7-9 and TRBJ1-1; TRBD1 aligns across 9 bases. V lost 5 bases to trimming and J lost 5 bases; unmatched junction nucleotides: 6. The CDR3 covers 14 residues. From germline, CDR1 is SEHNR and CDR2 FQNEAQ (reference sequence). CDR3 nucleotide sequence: TGTGCCAGCAGCCCCGGGACAGGGATGACTGAAGCTTTCTTT. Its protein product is CASSPGTGMTEAFF.

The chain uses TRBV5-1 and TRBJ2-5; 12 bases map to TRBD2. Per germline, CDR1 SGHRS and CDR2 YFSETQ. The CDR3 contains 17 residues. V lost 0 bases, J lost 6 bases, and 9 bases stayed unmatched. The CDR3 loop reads CASSLGPSGGAVKTQYF. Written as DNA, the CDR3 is TGCGCCAGCAGCTTGGGACCTAGCGGGGGGGCCGTGAAGACCCAGTACTTC.